The following is a T cell receptor (beta chain) sequence with its context. Its antigen is not identified. Assay: immunoSEQ multiplex PCR; the TCRdb copy retains only in-frame clones and omits some. The repertoire holds tens of thousands of clones, with about 80% as singletons. This sample was taken from a study of chemoradiotherapy in HPV16-positive cancers. General observations from the study: In HPV16-positive patients, HPV-responsive T-cell expansion tracked better recurrence-free survival. During treatment, candidate HPV-specific clones and E7-related motifs expanded in tumor.

Losses at the gene ends were 1 base for V and 0 bases for J; bases not matched to a gene: 8. The CDR3 is 18 residues long. Germline CDR1 SGHNT, CDR2 YYREEE (reference sequence). This clonotype originated in a human donor with HPV-associated anogenital cancer. The chain employs TRBV5-4 and TRBJ2-3; 10 nucleotides agree with TRBD1. Sequenced material: blood, taken from a patient who underwent chemoradiotherapy. In DNA, the CDR3 is TGTGCCAGCAGCTTGCGGGACAGGGGCCCTTCTAGCACAGATACGCAGTATTTT. This sequence encodes CASSLRDRGPSSTDTQYF.